This entry lists 5 T cell receptor beta chains sequenced from one sample in a study of cytomegalovirus exposure and HLA in healthy donors. TCRdb keeps only in-frame clones here, not all; method: immunoSEQ multiplex PCR. The table records approximately 300,000 clones, about nine tenths of them present only once. Source material: PBMCs. Source of these receptors: a woman between 25 and 40 years old in good health and CMV-seropositive.

This sequence joins TRBV6-5 and TRBJ1-4, with a possible D match to TRBD1 (6 bases). Between the trimmed V and J ends, which lost 4 bases and 1 base, there was a span of 7 bases. CDR3 size: 14 residues. Germline lookup yields CDR1 MNHEY and CDR2 SVGAGI. The DNA of the CDR3 is TGTGCCAGCAGTTTAGGGGGAACTAATGAAAAACTGTTTTTT. It translates to CASSLGGTNEKLFF.

The chain combines TRBV7-3 with TRBJ2-2, with 9 bases lining up with TRBD1. Trimming took 6 bases from V and 5 from J; bases not matched to a gene: 7. CDR3 size: 15 residues. Germline CDR1 SGHTA, CDR2 FQGTGA. CDR3 coding DNA: TGTGCCAGCAGAGCCGGGACAGGGATGACCGGGGAGCTGTTTTTT. Its translation: CASRAGTGMTGELFF.

The chain has TRBV28 and TRBJ2-7; the D gene is possibly TRBD2 (7 bases). Germline V gene data show CDR1 as MDHEN and CDR2 as SYDVKM. V was shortened by 5 bases and J by 0 bases, with 14 bases between the two germline ends. The length of the CDR3 is 15 residues. The DNA of the CDR3 is TGTGCCAGCAGTGCAAGGGGGGGCCTCTCCTACGAGCAGTACTTC. It codes for CASSARGGLSYEQYF.

The gene calls are TRBV28 and TRBJ2-2; no clear D. The V gene lost 3 bases and the J gene lost 9 bases, with 11 bases spanning the gap. Germline CDR1 reads MDHEN; CDR2 reads SYDVKM. The CDR3 totals 13 residues. Here the CDR3 reads CASSFLQSRELFF. CDR3 nucleotides: TGTGCCAGCAGTTTTCTCCAGTCCAGGGAGCTGTTTTTT.

J is TRBJ1-1 and V is TRBV2; D is unresolved. Trimming left V 2 bases short and J 0 bases short, with 10 bases between. Germline V gives CDR1 SNHLY, CDR2 FYNNEI. The CDR3 extends over 15 amino acids. This chain's CDR3 is CASSELRTLNTEAFF. CDR3 sequence (DNA): TGTGCCAGCAGTGAATTAAGGACCCTGAACACTGAAGCTTTCTTT.